This T cell receptor (beta chain) was retrieved from a study of spatial heterogeneity in lung cancer. This clonotype was counted ten times or more. Time point reported: sample taken at primary tumor resection. This CDR3 region has 14 residues. Trimming cost V 2 bases and J 6 bases, with 13 bases left between them. Every molecule of TCR cDNA had its own unique molecular identifier. TCRdb re-derived calls from the 5' RACE reads in MiXCR, one entry per CDR3 protein. The sample yields roughly 23,000 distinct CDR3 sequences, about 4.4% seen once. The V gene is TRBV12-3 or TRBV12-4, the J gene TRBJ1-2; maybe TRBD1 (5 bases). This TCR came from a male donor with early-stage non-small cell lung cancer. This sample comprised PBMCs, obtained at surgery. CDR3 loop: CASSLIVGGDGYTF. CDR3 coding DNA: TGTGCCAGCAGTTTAATTGTGGGGGGAGATGGCTACACCTTC.